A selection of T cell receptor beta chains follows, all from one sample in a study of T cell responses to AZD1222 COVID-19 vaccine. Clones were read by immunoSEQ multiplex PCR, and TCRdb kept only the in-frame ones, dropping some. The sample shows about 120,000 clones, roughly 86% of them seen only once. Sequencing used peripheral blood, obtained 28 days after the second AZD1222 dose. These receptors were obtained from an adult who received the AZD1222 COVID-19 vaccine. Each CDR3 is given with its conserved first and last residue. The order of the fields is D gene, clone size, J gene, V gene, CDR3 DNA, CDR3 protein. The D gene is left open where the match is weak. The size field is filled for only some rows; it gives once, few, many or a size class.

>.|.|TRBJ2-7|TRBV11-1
TGTGCCAGCAGAGACGGCAGGGGCTACGAGCAGTACTTC
CASRDGRGYEQYF
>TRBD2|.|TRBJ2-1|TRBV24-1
TGTGCCACCAGTGACAAAGGTGGGACTACCAATGAGCAGTTCTTC
CATSDKGGTTNEQFF
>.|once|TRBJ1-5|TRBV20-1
TGCAGTGCTAGTCACTCGCGCCCGAATCAGCCCCAGCATTTT
CSASHSRPNQPQHF
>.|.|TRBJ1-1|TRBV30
TGTGCCTGGAGTCAGCAGCTCGACACTGAAGCTTTCTTT
CAWSQQLDTEAFF
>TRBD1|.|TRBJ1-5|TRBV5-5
TGTGCCAGCAGCTTGGGGATGTTGGGACAGGGAAGAGGTGGCAATCAGCCCCAGCATTTT
CASSLGMLGQGRGGNQPQHF
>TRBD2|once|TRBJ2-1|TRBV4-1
TGCGCCAGCAGCCAAGAGAGATTAGCGGGGGGTGTTGAGCAGTTCTTC
CASSQERLAGGVEQFF
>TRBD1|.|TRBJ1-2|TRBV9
TGTGCCAGCAGCGCAGGGGACAGGGGTCCCAACTATGGCTACACCTTC
CASSAGDRGPNYGYTF
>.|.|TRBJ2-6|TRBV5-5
TGTGCCAGCAGCTTAAGCTCTGGGGCCAACGTCCTGACTTTC
CASSLSSGANVLTF
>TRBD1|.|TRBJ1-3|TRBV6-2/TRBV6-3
TGTGCCAGCAGTCGACAGGGTTCTGGAAACACCATATATTTT
CASSRQGSGNTIYF
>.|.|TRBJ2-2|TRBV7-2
TGTGCCAGCAGCTTACCCCGGCTCGGGGAGCTGTTTTTT
CASSLPRLGELFF
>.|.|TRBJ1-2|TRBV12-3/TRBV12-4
TGTGCCAGCAGTTTGGATTTTGGCGGCTACACCTTC
CASSLDFGGYTF
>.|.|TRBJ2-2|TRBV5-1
TGCGCCAGCAGCTTGGGGGTTCCTTCAACCGGGGAGCTGTTTTTT
CASSLGVPSTGELFF
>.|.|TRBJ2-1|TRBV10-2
TGCGCCAGCAGTGAGTCAGTCCAGGAGACGGCCTACAATGAGCAGTTCTTC
CASSESVQETAYNEQFF
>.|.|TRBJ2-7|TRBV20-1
TGCAGTGCTAGTCGGCGGGTAGAAGCCTACGAGCAGTACTTC
CSASRRVEAYEQYF
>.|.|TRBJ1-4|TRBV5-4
TGTGCCAGCAGCTTGGCCCCGGGGGGGGATCAAAAACTGTTTTTT
CASSLAPGGDQKLFF
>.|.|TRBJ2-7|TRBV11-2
TGTGCCAGCAGCTTATTCAGTAGGGGGGACGAGCAGTACTTC
CASSLFSRGDEQYF
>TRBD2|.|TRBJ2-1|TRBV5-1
TGCGCCAGCAGCGCCGGGGGGCCGACTAGCGGGGGCCCCCAGGGGCAGTTCTTC
CASSAGGPTSGGPQGQFF
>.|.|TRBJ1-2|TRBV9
TGTGCCAGCAGCAAAACGGGCCACTACTCGGTTGCCTACACCTTC
CASSKTGHYSVAYTF
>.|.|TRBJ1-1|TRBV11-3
TGTGCCAGCAGCCTTGGACAGAAGAACACTGAAGCTTTCTTT
CASSLGQKNTEAFF
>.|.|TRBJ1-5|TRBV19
TGTGCCAGTAGGAGGACATTTGAGTCCAATCAGCCCCAGCATTTT
CASRRTFESNQPQHF
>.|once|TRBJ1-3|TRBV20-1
TGCAGTGCTAGAGATCAAAACACCATATATTTT
CSARDQNTIYF
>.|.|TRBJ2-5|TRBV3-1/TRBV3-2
TGTGCCAGCAGCCCGGTCGATCTCTCTGAGACCCAGTACTTC
CASSPVDLSETQYF
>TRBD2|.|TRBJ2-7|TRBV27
TGTGCCAGCAGTTTTGCCGGACTAGCGGGGGGCGAGCAGTACTTC
CASSFAGLAGGEQYF
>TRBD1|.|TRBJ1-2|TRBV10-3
TGTGCCATCGGAGCGACAGGGTGGAATGGCTACACCTTC
CAIGATGWNGYTF
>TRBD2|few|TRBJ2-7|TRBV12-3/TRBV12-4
TGTGCCAGCAGTTTAGGGGGGGGTACCGAGCAGTACTTC
CASSLGGGTEQYF
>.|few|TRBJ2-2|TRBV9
TGTGCCAGCAGCTATAAACGGGTCACCGGGGAGCTGTTTTTT
CASSYKRVTGELFF
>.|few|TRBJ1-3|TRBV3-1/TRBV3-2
TGTGCCAGCAGCCAAGAAGTGGGGATCTCTGGAAACACCATATATTTT
CASSQEVGISGNTIYF
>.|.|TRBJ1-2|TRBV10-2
TGCGCCAGCGATGGGGGTGGTGGCTACACCTTC
CASDGGGGYTF
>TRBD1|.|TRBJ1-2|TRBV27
TGTGCCAGCAGTTTATCGTGGGGACAGGGGACTGGTCTGTATGGCTACACCTTC
CASSLSWGQGTGLYGYTF
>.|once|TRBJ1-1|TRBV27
TGTGCCAGCAGTTTCGACTCAGGGAAAAGGAACACTGAAGCTTTCTTT
CASSFDSGKRNTEAFF
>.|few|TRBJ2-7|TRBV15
TGTGCCACCAGCAGAGATGGGGTGGGGGCGCAGTACTTC
CATSRDGVGAQYF
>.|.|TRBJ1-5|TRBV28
TGTGCCAGCAGTAGGGGGGGGGTATATAGCAATCAGCCCCAGCATTTT
CASSRGGVYSNQPQHF
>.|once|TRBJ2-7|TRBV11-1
TGTGCCAGCAGCTTAGTAGGACAGAGCCACGAGCAGTACTTC
CASSLVGQSHEQYF
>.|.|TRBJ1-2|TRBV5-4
TGTGCCAGCAGCCCTGCCCCAGGGTCGAACTATGGCTACACCTTC
CASSPAPGSNYGYTF
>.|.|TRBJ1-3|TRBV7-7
TGTGCCAGCAGCTTAGAGTGGGCCCCTGGAAACACCATATATTTT
CASSLEWAPGNTIYF
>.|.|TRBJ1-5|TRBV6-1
TGTGCCAGCAGTGAATCAATTGGGGGGACGAATCAGCCCCAGCATTTT
CASSESIGGTNQPQHF
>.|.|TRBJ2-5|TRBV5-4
TGTGCCAGCAGCATCGACCCGGGAGAAAGAGAGACCCAGTACTTC
CASSIDPGERETQYF
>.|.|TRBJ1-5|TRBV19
TGTGCCAGTAGTTTTCGAAATCAGCCCCAGCATTTT
CASSFRNQPQHF
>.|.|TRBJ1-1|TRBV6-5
TGTGCCAGCCTTGCTGGGGGGCGGGGGGCCCACGAAGCTTTCTTT
CASLAGGRGAHEAFF
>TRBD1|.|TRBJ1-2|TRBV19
TGTGCCAGTAATTCGCGGTCTGAGGGGGCGTATGGCTACACCTTC
CASNSRSEGAYGYTF
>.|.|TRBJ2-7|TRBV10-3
TGTGCCATCAGTCCCGTGCAGGGGTCCCACGAGCAGTACTTC
CAISPVQGSHEQYF
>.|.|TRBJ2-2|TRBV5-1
TGCGCCAGCAGCCCCGGAGGGGACACCGGGGAGCTGTTTTTT
CASSPGGDTGELFF
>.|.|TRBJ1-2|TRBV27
TGTGCCAGCAGTTTACAGGGTAGTGGGGGCTACACCTTC
CASSLQGSGGYTF
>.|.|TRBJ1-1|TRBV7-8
TGTGCCAGCAGCTCTTATAGGGCCGCATCGAACACTGAAGCTTTCTTT
CASSSYRAASNTEAFF
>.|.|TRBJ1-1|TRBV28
TGTGCCAGCAGTTCCCAGTGGGGCACTGAAGCTTTCTTT
CASSSQWGTEAFF
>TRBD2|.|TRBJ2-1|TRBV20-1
TGCAGTGCGAGTCGGGCTAGCGGGGCCGGGAGCTCCTACAATGAGCAGTTCTTC
CSASRASGAGSSYNEQFF
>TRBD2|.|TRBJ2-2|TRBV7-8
TGTGCCAGCAGCCCACGACTAGCGGGAGGGACCGGGGAGCTGTTTTTT
CASSPRLAGGTGELFF
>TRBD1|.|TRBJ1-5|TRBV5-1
TGCGCCAGCAGCGAAGGGACAGTCAATCAGCCCCAGCATTTT
CASSEGTVNQPQHF
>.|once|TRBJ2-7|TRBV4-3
TGCGCCAGCAGCCAAGAACAGGGATCCTACGAGCAGTACTTC
CASSQEQGSYEQYF
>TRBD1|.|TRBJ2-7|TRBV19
TGTGCCAGTAGTATTATACAGGGGACGGGGGAGCAGTACTTC
CASSIIQGTGEQYF
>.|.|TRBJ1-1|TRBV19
TGTGCCAGTAGTGGCTTGTTATTAGGTAGTCAGAAATACACTGAAGCTTTCTTT
CASSGLLLGSQKYTEAFF
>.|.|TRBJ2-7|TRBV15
TGTGCCACCAGTAACGAAAGAGGGTTATACTACGAGCAGTACTTC
CATSNERGLYYEQYF
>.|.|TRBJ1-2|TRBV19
TGTGCCAGTACCCCGGACGCCGGCCTTGGCTACACCTTC
CASTPDAGLGYTF
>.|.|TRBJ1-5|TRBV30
TGTGCCTGGAGTTGGGGGAGCCACAATCAGCCCCAGCATTTT
CAWSWGSHNQPQHF
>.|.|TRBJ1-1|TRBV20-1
TGCAGTGCTAGTGGAAGTTTGGGACGGCCAGTCCGTCCAGCTTTCTTT
CSASGSLGRPVRPAFF
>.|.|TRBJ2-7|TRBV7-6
TGTGCCAGCAGCTTAATAGGGGGACAAACCGGGGAGGAGCAGTACTTC
CASSLIGGQTGEEQYF
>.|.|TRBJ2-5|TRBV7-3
TGTGCCAGCAGTTATCGGGAAGGAGAGACCCAGTACTTC
CASSYREGETQYF